There are a few counts of the clone carrying this TCR beta chain. RNA transcripts served as the template for amplifying TCR beta CDR3 regions. RT-PCR in the first round (using the HTBI primer set) targeted the TCR CDR3. A single record per CDR3 protein comes from TCRdb applying MiXCR to the multiplex PCR reads. The sample records fewer than 350,000 distinct CDR3 sequences, approximately 18% being singletons. The CDR3 spans 13 residues. The V gene's germline CDR1 is SGHVS and CDR2 FQNEAQ. V trimming: 4 bases; J trimming: 6 bases; junction bases outside the gene matches: 2. This sample was taken from a study of T cells in Graves' hyperthyroidism and ophthalmopathy. At the level of the study: Peripheral blood specimens were obtained at initial diagnosis, prior to any treatment.

This chain joins TRBV7-8 and TRBJ1-2; 10 positions match TRBD1. This receptor was taken from a man aged 50-59 years with Graves' ophthalmopathy. The sequenced sample was blood. The CDR3, as DNA: TGTGCCAGCAGCTGGGACAGGGGAAATGGCTACACCTTC. Amino acids: CASSWDRGNGYTF.